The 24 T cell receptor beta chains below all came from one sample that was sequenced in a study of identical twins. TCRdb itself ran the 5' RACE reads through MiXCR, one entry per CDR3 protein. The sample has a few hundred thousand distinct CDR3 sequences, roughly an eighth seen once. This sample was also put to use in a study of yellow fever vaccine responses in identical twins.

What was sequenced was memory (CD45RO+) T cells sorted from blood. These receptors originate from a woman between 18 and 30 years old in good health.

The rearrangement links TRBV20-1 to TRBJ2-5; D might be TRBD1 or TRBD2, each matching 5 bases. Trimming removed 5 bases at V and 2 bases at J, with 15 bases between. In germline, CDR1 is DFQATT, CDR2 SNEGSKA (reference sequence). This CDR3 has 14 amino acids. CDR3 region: CSAGGEGKQETQYF. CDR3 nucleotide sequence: TGCAGTGCTGGGGGAGAGGGAAAACAAGAGACCCAGTACTTC.

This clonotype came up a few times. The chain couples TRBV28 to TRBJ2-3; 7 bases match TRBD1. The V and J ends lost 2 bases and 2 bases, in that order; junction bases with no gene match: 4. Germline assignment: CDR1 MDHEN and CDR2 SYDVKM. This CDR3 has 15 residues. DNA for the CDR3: TGTGCCAGCAGTTTACCGACAGGGAACACAGATACGCAGTATTTT. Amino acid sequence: CASSLPTGNTDTQYF.

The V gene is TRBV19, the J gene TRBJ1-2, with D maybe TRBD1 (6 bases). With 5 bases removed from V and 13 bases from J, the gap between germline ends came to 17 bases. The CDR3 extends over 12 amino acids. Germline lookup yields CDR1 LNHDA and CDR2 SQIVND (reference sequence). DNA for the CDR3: TGTGCCAGTAGTGGACAGCCTCCTTCCCCCACCTTC. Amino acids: CASSGQPPSPTF. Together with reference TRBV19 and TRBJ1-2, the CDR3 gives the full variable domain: DGGITQSPKYLFRKEGQNVTLSCEQNLNHDAMYWYRQDPGQGLRLIYYSQIVNDFQKGDIAEGYSVSREKKESFPLTVTSAQKNPTAFYLCASSGQPPSPTFGSGTRLTVV.

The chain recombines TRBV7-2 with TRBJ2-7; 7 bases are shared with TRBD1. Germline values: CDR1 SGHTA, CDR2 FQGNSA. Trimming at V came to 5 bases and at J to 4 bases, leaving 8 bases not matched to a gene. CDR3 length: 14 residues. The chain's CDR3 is CASSRLRDRYEQYF. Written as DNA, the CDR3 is TGTGCCAGCAGCCGGCTGAGGGACAGATACGAGCAGTACTTC.

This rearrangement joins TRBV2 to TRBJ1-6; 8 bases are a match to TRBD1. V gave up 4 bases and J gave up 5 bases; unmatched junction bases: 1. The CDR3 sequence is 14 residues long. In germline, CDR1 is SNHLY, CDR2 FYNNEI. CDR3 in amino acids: CASSVTGDNSPLHF. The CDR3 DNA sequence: TGTGCCAGCAGTGTGACAGGGGATAATTCACCCCTCCACTTT.

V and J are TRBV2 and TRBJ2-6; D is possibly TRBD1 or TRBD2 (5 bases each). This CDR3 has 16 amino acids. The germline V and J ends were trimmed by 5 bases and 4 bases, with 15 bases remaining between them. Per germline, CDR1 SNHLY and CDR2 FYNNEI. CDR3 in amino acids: CASSTRSGPGANVLTF. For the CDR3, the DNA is TGTGCCAGCAGTACTCGGTCGGGGCCAGGGGCCAACGTCCTGACTTTC.

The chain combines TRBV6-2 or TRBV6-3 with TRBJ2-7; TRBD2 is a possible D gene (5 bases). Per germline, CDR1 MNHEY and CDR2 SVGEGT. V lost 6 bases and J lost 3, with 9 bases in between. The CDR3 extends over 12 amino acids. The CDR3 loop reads CASRDFFYEQYF. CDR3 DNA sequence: TGTGCCAGCAGGGACTTTTTCTACGAGCAGTACTTC.

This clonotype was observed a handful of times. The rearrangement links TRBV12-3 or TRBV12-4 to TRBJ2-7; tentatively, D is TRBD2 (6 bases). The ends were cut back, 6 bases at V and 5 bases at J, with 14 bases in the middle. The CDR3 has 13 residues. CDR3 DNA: TGTGCCAGCAGCCCAAGAGCGGGTCACGAGCAGTACTTC. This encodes CASSPRAGHEQYF.

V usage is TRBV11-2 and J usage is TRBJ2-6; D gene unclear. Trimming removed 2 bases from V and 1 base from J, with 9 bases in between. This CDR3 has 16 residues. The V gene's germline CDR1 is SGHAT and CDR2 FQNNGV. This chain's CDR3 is CASSLPRASGANVLTF. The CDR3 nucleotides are TGTGCCAGCAGCTTACCAAGGGCTTCTGGGGCCAACGTCCTGACTTTC.

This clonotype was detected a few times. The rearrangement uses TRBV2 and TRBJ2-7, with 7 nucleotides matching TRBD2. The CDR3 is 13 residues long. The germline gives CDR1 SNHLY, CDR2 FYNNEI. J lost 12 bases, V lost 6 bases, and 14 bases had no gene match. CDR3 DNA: TGTGCCAGCAGCGGGGGGACGCTAGGACTAACGTACTTC. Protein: CASSGGTLGLTYF.

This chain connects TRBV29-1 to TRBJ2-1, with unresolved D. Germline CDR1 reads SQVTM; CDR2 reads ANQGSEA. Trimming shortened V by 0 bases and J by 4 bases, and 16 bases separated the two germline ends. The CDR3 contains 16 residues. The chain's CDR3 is CSVEDLWSSEYNEQFF. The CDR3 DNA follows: TGCAGCGTTGAAGATCTTTGGAGTTCGGAGTACAATGAGCAGTTCTTC.

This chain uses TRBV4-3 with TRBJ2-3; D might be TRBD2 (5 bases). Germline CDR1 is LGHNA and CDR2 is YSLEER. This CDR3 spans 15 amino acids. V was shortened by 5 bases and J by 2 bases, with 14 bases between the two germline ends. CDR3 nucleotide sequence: TGCGCCAGCAGCTTGACTACGTCCAACACAGATACGCAGTATTTT. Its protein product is CASSLTTSNTDTQYF.

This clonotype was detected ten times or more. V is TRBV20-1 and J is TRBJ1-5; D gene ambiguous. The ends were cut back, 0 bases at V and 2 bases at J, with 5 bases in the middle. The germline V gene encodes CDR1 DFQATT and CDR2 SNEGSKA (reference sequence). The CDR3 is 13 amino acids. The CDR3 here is CSARDRGNQPQHF. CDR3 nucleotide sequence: TGCAGTGCTAGAGATCGGGGCAATCAGCCCCAGCATTTT.

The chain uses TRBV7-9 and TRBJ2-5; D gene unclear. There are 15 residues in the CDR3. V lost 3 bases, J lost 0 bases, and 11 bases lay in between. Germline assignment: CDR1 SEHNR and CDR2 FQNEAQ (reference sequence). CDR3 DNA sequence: TGTGCCAGCAGCTTTGTGGCCGGGTACCAAGAGACCCAGTACTTC. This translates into CASSFVAGYQETQYF.

The DNA of the CDR3 is TGCAGTGCTAGGATAGACAGGTACAATGAGCAGTTCTTC. The encoded protein is CSARIDRYNEQFF. The chain links TRBV20-1 to TRBJ2-1, with a possible D match to TRBD1 (6 bases). V shed 3 bases and J shed 4 bases, with 10 bases lying between them. This CDR3 has 13 residues. From germline, CDR1 is DFQATT and CDR2 SNEGSKA (reference sequence).

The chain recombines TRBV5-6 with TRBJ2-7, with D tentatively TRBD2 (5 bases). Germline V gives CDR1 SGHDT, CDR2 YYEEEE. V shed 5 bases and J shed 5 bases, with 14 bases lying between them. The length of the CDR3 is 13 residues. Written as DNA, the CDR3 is TGTGCCAGCAGAACCCTGGTGGAGGACGAGCAGTACTTC. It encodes CASRTLVEDEQYF.

CDR3 nucleotide sequence: TGTGCCTGGACGGTACCGGGGGGCCCGCCCGGGGAGCTGTTTTTT. Its protein is CAWTVPGGPPGELFF. The chain joins TRBV30 to TRBJ2-2; the D gene is possibly TRBD2 (7 bases). V lost 4 bases and J lost 6, with 18 bases in between. In germline, CDR1 is GTSNPN, CDR2 SVGIG (reference sequence). The CDR3 has 15 residues.

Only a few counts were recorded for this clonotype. CDR3 sequence reads: CASSETGGHEQYF. The CDR3 nucleotides read TGTGCCAGCAGTGAGACAGGGGGCCACGAGCAGTACTTC. The V and J genes are TRBV2 and TRBJ2-7; 10 bases are shared with TRBD1. Unmatched junction bases numbered 1, after V lost 3 bases and J lost 5 bases. The CDR3 sequence is 13 residues long. Germline lookup yields CDR1 SNHLY and CDR2 FYNNEI.

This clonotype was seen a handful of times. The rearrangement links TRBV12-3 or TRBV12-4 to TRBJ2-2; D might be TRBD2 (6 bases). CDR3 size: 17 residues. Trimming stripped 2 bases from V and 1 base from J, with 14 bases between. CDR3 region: CASSLRTTNRNTGELFF. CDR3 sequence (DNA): TGTGCCAGCAGTTTAAGGACTACAAACCGGAACACCGGGGAGCTGTTTTTT.

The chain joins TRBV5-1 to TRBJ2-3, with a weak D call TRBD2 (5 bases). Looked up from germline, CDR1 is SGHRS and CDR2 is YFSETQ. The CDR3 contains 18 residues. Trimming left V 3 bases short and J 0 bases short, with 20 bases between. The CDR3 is CASSSPKNDGVSTDTQYF. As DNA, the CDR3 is TGCGCCAGCAGCTCCCCGAAAAATGACGGGGTTAGCACAGATACGCAGTATTTT.

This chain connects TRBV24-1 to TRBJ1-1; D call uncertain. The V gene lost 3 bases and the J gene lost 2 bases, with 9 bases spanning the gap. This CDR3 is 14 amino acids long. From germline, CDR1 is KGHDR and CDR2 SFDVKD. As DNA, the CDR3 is TGTGCCACCAGTGATGCGGGTCTTAACACTGAAGCTTTCTTT. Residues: CATSDAGLNTEAFF.

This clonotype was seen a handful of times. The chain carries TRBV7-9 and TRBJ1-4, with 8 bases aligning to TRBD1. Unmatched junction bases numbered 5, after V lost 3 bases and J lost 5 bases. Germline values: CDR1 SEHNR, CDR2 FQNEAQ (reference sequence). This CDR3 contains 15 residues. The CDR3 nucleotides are TGTGCCAGCAGCTTCACCGGGACAGGAAATGAAAAACTGTTTTTT. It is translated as CASSFTGTGNEKLFF.

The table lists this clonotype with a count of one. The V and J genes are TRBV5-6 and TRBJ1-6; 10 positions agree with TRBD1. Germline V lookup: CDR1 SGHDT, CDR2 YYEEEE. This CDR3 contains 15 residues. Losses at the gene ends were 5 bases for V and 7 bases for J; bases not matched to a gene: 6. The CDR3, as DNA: TGTGCCAGCAGGGGCCGGGACAGGGGAAATTCACCCCTCCACTTT. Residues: CASRGRDRGNSPLHF.

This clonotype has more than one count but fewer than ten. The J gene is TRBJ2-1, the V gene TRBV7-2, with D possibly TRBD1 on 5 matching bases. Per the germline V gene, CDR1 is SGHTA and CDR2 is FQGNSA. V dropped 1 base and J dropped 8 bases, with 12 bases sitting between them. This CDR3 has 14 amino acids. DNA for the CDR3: TGTGCCAGCAGCTTAGACGCCAGGGTCGATGAGCAGTTCTTC. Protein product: CASSLDARVDEQFF.